What follows is one TCR beta chain and its context. Its cognate antigen is unknown. A junction end diverges from the germline sequence, so it may reflect a read error. Specified treatment: approximately 11-day PBMC culture with coronavirus spike peptide pools or control peptides (ViraFEST assay). Following a culture period (around eleven days), negative selection was used to isolate CD4+ T cells. The CDR3 runs to 18 residues. CDR1 and CDR2 (germline): SGHNT, YYREEE (reference sequence). The Oncomine TCR Beta short-read assay sequenced DNA from cultured CD4+ T cells. TCRdb fed the PCR reads into MiXCR, producing one record per CDR3 protein. In the table there are over 9,500 distinct CDR3 sequences, roughly 69% of which are singletons. This sample stems from a study of vaccination and CD4 T cells after COVID-19. Study background: Each post-COVID sample was drawn after diagnosis, and the median interval was 101 days (range 35 to 161). Study outcomes and limitations: SARS-CoV-2-reactive clonotypes rose nonsignificantly, with the median going from approximately 21 to 40.

Sequences were obtained from CD4+ T cells from blood, cultured in vitro. The chain combines TRBV5-4 with TRBJ2-3; TRBD2 is a possible D gene (6 bases). The receptor was isolated from a human donor who had recovered from COVID-19. This CDR3 reads CASSLGEVSGGNTDTQYF. CDR3 DNA sequence: TGTGCCAGCAGTTTGGGGGAGGTTTCCGGGGGAAACACAGATACGCAGTATTTT.